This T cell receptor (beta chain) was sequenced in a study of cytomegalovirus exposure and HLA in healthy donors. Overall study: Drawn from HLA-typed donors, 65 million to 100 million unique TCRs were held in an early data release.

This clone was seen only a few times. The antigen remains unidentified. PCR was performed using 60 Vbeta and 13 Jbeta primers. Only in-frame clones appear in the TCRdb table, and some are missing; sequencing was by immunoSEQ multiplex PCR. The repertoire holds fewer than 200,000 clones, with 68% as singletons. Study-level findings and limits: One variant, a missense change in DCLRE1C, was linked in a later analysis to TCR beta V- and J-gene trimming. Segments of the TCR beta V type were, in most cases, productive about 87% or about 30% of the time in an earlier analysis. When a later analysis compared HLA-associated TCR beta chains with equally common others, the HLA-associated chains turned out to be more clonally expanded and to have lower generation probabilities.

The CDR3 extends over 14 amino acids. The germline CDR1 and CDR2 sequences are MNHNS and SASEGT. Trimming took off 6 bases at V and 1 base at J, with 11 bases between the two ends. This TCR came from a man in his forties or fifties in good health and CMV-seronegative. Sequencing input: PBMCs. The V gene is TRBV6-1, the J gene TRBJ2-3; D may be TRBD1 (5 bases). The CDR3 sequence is CASRYQGGTDTQYF. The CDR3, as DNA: TGTGCCAGCAGATACCAGGGTGGCACAGATACGCAGTATTTT.